This TCR beta chain was sequenced for a study of T cell changes during pregnancy in multiple sclerosis. Repertoires were generated with immunoSEQ multiplex PCR, while TCRdb's copy carries only in-frame clones and drops some. The sample holds approximately 63,000 clones, 75% to 95% seen once. Germline CDR1 and CDR2: SGHTA and FQGNSA. The length of the CDR3 is 15 residues. The V end was cut by 1 base, the J end by 9 bases, with 16 bases between. The clonotype was recovered from a female donor in good health, enrolled as a control in a pregnancy study. The rearrangement links TRBV7-2 to TRBJ2-1; D might be TRBD1 (5 bases). This specimen was peripheral blood, taken in the third trimester of pregnancy. The CDR3 sequence: CASSLDSYGAGEQFF. CDR3 nucleotide sequence: TGTGCCAGCAGCTTAGATAGCTATGGGGCTGGTGAGCAGTTCTTC. The entire variable domain, with the rest obtained from reference TRBV7-2 and TRBJ2-1, is as follows: GAGVSQSPSNKVTEKGKDVELRCDPISGHTALYWYRQSLGQGLEFLIYFQGNSAPDKSGLPSDRFSAERTGGSVSTLTIQRTQQEDSAVYLCASSLDSYGAGEQFFGPGTRLTVL.